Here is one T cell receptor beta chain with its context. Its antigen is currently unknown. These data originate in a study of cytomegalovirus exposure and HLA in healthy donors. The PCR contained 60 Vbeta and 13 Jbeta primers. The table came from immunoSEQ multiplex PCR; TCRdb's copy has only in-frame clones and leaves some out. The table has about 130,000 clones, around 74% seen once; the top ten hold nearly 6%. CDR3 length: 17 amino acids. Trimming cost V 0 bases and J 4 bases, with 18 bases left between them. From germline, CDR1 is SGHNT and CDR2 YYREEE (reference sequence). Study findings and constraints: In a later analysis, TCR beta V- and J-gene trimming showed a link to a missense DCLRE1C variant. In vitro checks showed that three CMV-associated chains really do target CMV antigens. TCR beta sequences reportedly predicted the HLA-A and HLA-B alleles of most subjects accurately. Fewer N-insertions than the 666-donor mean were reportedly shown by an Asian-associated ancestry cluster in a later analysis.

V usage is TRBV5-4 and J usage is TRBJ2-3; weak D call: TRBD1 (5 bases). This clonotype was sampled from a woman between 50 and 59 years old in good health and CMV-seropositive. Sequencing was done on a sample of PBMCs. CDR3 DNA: TGTGCCAGCAGCTTGGGTAGACAGTACTCGTCCGCAGATACGCAGTATTTT. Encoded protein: CASSLGRQYSSADTQYF.